This passage covers 6 T cell receptor beta chains from one sample sequenced in a study of cytomegalovirus exposure and HLA in healthy donors. The PCR was carried out with 60 Vbeta primers and 13 Jbeta primers. Data came from immunoSEQ multiplex PCR; TCRdb stores just in-frame clones and leaves some out. This sample has roughly 150,000 clones, with 75% found just once. The sample was PBMCs. These receptors were obtained from a man aged 18 to 29 in good health and CMV-seropositive.

The V gene is TRBV6-4, the J gene TRBJ2-1, with D unresolved. The CDR3 is made up of 15 amino acids. From germline, CDR1 is MRHNA and CDR2 SNTAGT. Deletions cut 4 bases from V and 0 bases from J, with 10 bases between. DNA of the CDR3: TGTGCCAGCAGTGCCTCGCCGAGCTCCTACAATGAGCAGTTCTTC. This gives the protein CASSASPSSYNEQFF.

The chain is built from TRBV28 and TRBJ1-2; TRBD1 is a possible D gene (5 bases). There are 13 residues in the CDR3. Germline V gene data show CDR1 as MDHEN and CDR2 as SYDVKM. V was cut by 7 bases and J by 0 bases, with 9 bases left in between. The CDR3 here is CASTSGANYGYTF. CDR3 coding DNA: TGTGCCAGCACCTCGGGGGCTAACTATGGCTACACCTTC.

V is TRBV19 and J is TRBJ2-2, with 9 bases lining up with TRBD2. From germline, CDR1 is LNHDA and CDR2 SQIVND (reference sequence). CDR3 length: 16 residues. J was trimmed by 6 bases and V by 1 base; bases with no gene match: 6. In nucleotides, the CDR3 is TGTGCCAGTAGTATAGGGGAGGGGACTAGCCCCGGGGAGCTGTTTTTT. Residues: CASSIGEGTSPGELFF.

This clone was counted a few times. The chain employs TRBV6-1 and TRBJ2-7; 7 nucleotides line up with TRBD1. The junction had 5 bases not matched to a gene; V was cut back by 7 bases and J by 2 bases. CDR3 size: 13 residues. Looked up from germline, CDR1 is MNHNS and CDR2 is SASEGT. The CDR3 reads CASIRDSPYEQYF. The CDR3 nucleotides read TGTGCCAGCATTCGGGACAGTCCCTACGAGCAGTACTTC.

In this sample, this clone turned up a few times. The chain carries TRBV7-8 and TRBJ2-7, with 11 bases lining up with TRBD2. The CDR3 has 14 amino acids. V lost 5 bases to trimming and J lost 2 bases; unmatched junction nucleotides: 2. CDR1 SGHVS and CDR2 FQNEAQ come from the germline V gene. The DNA of the CDR3 is TGTGCCAGCAGCCCGACTAGCGGGACCTACGAGCAGTACTTC. It translates to CASSPTSGTYEQYF.

This chain joins TRBV7-8 and TRBJ2-5; 8 positions match TRBD1. V shed 1 base and J 13 bases; nucleotides not matched to a gene: 8. Germline CDR1 is SGHVS and CDR2 is FQNEAQ. The CDR3 is 13 amino acids. For the CDR3, the DNA is TGTGCCAGCAGCTTAGGCGGGACAGGTACTGGGTACTTC. It codes for CASSLGGTGTGYF. The variable domain in full, completed from reference TRBV7-8 and TRBJ2-5, reads GAGVSQSPRYKVAKRGQDVALRCDPISGHVSLFWYQQALGQGPEFLTYFQNEAQLDKSGLPSDRFFAERPEGSVSTLKIQRTQQEDSAVYLCASSLGGTGTGYFGPGTRLLVL.